What follows are 30 T cell receptor beta chains derived from one specimen sequenced in a study of T cells after yellow fever vaccination. TCRdb analysed the 5' RACE reads with MiXCR anew, one entry per CDR3 protein. The data hold roughly 250,000 distinct CDR3 sequences, with 10% to 15% observed a single time. The sample in question was CD4+ T cells sorted from PBMCs, obtained 45 days after the yellow fever booster vaccination. Every receptor here comes from a man aged 25-40 years who received the YFV17D yellow fever vaccine.

The chain links TRBV20-1 to TRBJ1-5, with D uncertain. V lost 6 bases and J lost 3, with 9 bases in between. The CDR3 is 12 residues long. Germline lookup yields CDR1 DFQATT and CDR2 SNEGSKA (reference sequence). The CDR3 protein is CSAGIPNQPQHF. The CDR3 DNA reads TGCAGTGCCGGGATTCCCAATCAGCCCCAGCATTTT.

This clonotype has only a few counts. This CDR3 is CSAPAGNTIYF. The CDR3 coding sequence is TGCAGTGCACCAGCAGGAAACACCATATATTTT. The chain has TRBV20-1 and TRBJ1-3; D ambiguous. Germline V gene lookup returns CDR1 DFQATT and CDR2 SNEGSKA (reference sequence). V lost 6 bases and J 4 bases, leaving 7 bases between the germline ends. The CDR3 consists of 11 residues.

This clonotype was observed a few times. This sequence joins TRBV7-6 and TRBJ2-3; the match to TRBD2 covers 8 bases. V trimming: 2 bases; J trimming: 3 bases; junction bases outside the gene matches: 4. This CDR3 region has 15 residues. Germline V gene lookup returns CDR1 SGHVS and CDR2 FNYEAQ. CDR3 protein: CASSLPTSETDTQYF. The CDR3 region has the DNA TGTGCCAGCAGCTTACCGACTAGCGAGACAGATACGCAGTATTTT.

This clonotype has only a few counts. V gene TRBV5-1 combines with J gene TRBJ2-1, with TRBD2 identical over 9 bases. The germline V gene has CDR1 SGHRS and CDR2 YFSETQ. After removal of 1 base from V and 8 bases from J, the junction contained 10 bases not matched to a gene. CDR3 length: 16 amino acids. CDR3 sequence reads: CASSLTLAGSGYEQFF. In DNA, the CDR3 is TGCGCCAGCAGCTTGACACTAGCGGGTTCAGGCTATGAGCAGTTCTTC.

The V call is TRBV6-1, the J call TRBJ2-3; no clear D. The CDR3 loop spans 13 amino acids. The germline CDR1 and CDR2 sequences are MNHNS and SASEGT. The V end was cut by 8 bases, the J end by 8 bases, with 17 bases between. Here the CDR3 DNA reads TGTGCCAGCCTCGGATCTCCATCGGGTACGCAGTATTTT. Translation gives CASLGSPSGTQYF.

This chain uses TRBV20-1 with TRBJ2-1; 12 positions agree with TRBD2. The V and J ends lost 6 bases and 2 bases, in that order; junction bases with no gene match: 5. This CDR3 is 15 amino acids long. The germline CDR1 and CDR2 sequences are DFQATT and SNEGSKA (reference sequence). CDR3 sequence (DNA): TGCAGTGCGCCTAGCGGGAGGGGGCCCTACAATGAGCAGTTCTTC. It codes for CSAPSGRGPYNEQFF.

The V call is TRBV5-1, the J call TRBJ2-1; TRBD2 agrees at 8 bases. Germline lookup yields CDR1 SGHRS and CDR2 YFSETQ. The V and J ends lost 0 bases and 4 bases, in that order; junction bases with no gene match: 3. The CDR3 spans 15 residues. CDR3 nucleotides: TGCGCCAGCAGCTTGGAGTCTAGCGGGTACAATGAGCAGTTCTTC. Translated: CASSLESSGYNEQFF.

V is TRBV14 and J is TRBJ1-1; weak D call: TRBD1 (6 bases). The CDR3 has 12 residues. Per the germline V gene, CDR1 is SGHDN and CDR2 is FVKESK. V was shortened by 2 bases and J by 5 bases, with 6 bases between the two germline ends. The DNA of the CDR3 is TGTGCCAGCAGCCAACAGGGGACTGAAGCTTTCTTT. This translates into CASSQQGTEAFF.

This clonotype was observed at least ten times. The V and J genes are TRBV6-5 and TRBJ2-3; no reliable D call. Germline-derived CDR1 and CDR2 are MNHEY and SVGAGI. The CDR3 runs 13 residues. V was shortened by 5 bases and J by 3 bases, with 9 bases between the two germline ends. The CDR3: CASSPRLTDTQYF. The CDR3 bases are TGTGCCAGCAGTCCTCGCCTAACAGATACGCAGTATTTT.

The rearrangement uses TRBV20-1 and TRBJ2-1, with 10 nucleotides matching TRBD1. Trimming removed 5 bases from V and 3 bases from J; junction bases left unmatched: 4. The CDR3 has 14 amino acids. The germline V gene encodes CDR1 DFQATT and CDR2 SNEGSKA (reference sequence). CDR3 sequence: CSAETGGRYNEQFF. Written as DNA, the CDR3 is TGCAGTGCTGAGACAGGGGGCCGCTACAATGAGCAGTTCTTC.

The rearrangement uses TRBV20-1 and TRBJ2-7, with a possible D match to TRBD2 (7 bases). The germline CDR1 and CDR2 sequences are DFQATT and SNEGSKA (reference sequence). There are 12 residues in the CDR3. V was pared by 6 bases and J by 6 bases, with 15 bases between. The CDR3 region is CSAWEGGGEQYF. DNA for the CDR3: TGCAGTGCGTGGGAGGGGGGGGGCGAGCAGTACTTC.

The chain carries TRBV4-3 and TRBJ2-5, with TRBD1 matching 12 bases. The CDR3 is 16 residues long. The J segment lost 7 bases and the V segment lost 0 bases, leaving 6 bases of the junction unmatched. Per germline, CDR1 LGHNA and CDR2 YSLEER. The CDR3 spells CASSQDLGTGGLTQYF. DNA for the CDR3: TGCGCCAGCAGCCAAGATCTCGGGACAGGGGGCTTGACCCAGTACTTC.

This rearrangement joins TRBV5-1 to TRBJ2-1; 9 nucleotides align to TRBD2. The germline CDR1 and CDR2 sequences are SGHRS and YFSETQ. The CDR3 spans 14 residues. With 4 bases clipped from V and 6 bases from J, the junction kept 5 bases outside the gene matches. DNA for the CDR3: TGCGCCAGCAGCCTTAGCGGGAGAATCAATGAGCAGTTCTTC. It yields the protein CASSLSGRINEQFF.

The chain uses TRBV15 and TRBJ2-7; no clear D. Germline V gene sequence: CDR1 LNHNV, CDR2 YYDKDF (reference sequence). This CDR3 region has 13 residues. Trimming removed 0 bases from V and 4 bases from J, with 7 bases in between. The CDR3 DNA is TGTGCCACCAGCAGAGATGTTGGGTACGAGCAGTACTTC. The encoded protein is CATSRDVGYEQYF.

The chain links TRBV5-6 to TRBJ2-5; TRBD2 matches at 9 bases. Per germline, CDR1 SGHDT and CDR2 YYEEEE. This CDR3 spans 15 amino acids. V lost 0 bases to trimming and J lost 0 bases; unmatched junction nucleotides: 0. CDR3 DNA sequence: TGTGCCAGCAGCTTGGGACTAGCGGACCAAGAGACCCAGTACTTC. It yields the protein CASSLGLADQETQYF.

The chain uses TRBV12-3 or TRBV12-4 and TRBJ1-6; D is perhaps TRBD1 (6 bases). Deletions cut 3 bases from V and 5 bases from J, with 11 bases between. The CDR3 covers 15 residues. The CDR3 loop is CASSLAGQNNSPLHF. In DNA form, the CDR3 reads TGTGCCAGCAGTTTGGCCGGACAGAATAATTCACCCCTCCACTTT.

This clonotype has only a few counts. The chain combines TRBV20-1 with TRBJ2-7; possibly TRBD1 or TRBD2 for D (6 bases each). CDR3 length: 16 residues. CDR1 and CDR2 from the germline V gene are DFQATT and SNEGSKA (reference sequence). Between the trimmed V and J ends, which lost 0 bases and 2 bases, there was a span of 17 bases. CDR3 region: CSARDTGTRGPYEQYF. The CDR3 bases are TGCAGTGCTAGAGATACCGGGACCCGGGGGCCCTACGAGCAGTACTTC.

This clonotype was picked up a small number of times. The chain links TRBV5-6 to TRBJ2-2; D remains ambiguous. V was shortened by 0 bases and J by 4 bases, with 10 bases between the two germline ends. CDR3 length: 15 amino acids. In germline, CDR1 is SGHDT, CDR2 YYEEEE. Here the CDR3 reads CASSLAYQSTGELFF. CDR3 DNA: TGTGCCAGCAGCTTGGCCTACCAGTCCACCGGGGAGCTGTTTTTT.

The CDR3 spells CSARGFTGTGTYGYTF. CDR3 sequence (DNA): TGCAGTGCTAGAGGATTCACAGGGACGGGCACCTATGGCTACACCTTC. V is TRBV20-1 and J is TRBJ1-2, with D perhaps matching TRBD1 (6 bases). The V gene lost 1 base and the J gene lost 4 bases, with 19 bases spanning the gap. Germline CDR1 reads DFQATT; CDR2 reads SNEGSKA (reference sequence). The CDR3 is 16 residues long.

This clonotype came up a few times. This chain uses TRBV20-1 with TRBJ2-5; TRBD1 matches at 9 bases. V lost 4 bases, J lost 2 bases, and 8 bases stayed unmatched. Per the germline V gene, CDR1 is DFQATT and CDR2 is SNEGSKA (reference sequence). The CDR3 totals 15 residues. The CDR3 sequence: CSATFPGQGQETQYF. The CDR3 nucleotides are TGCAGTGCTACCTTCCCGGGACAGGGACAAGAGACCCAGTACTTC.

This clonotype has more than one count but fewer than ten. This chain links TRBV3-1 with TRBJ2-7, with 11 bases identical to TRBD2. CDR1 and CDR2 from the germline V gene are LGHDT and YNNKEL (reference sequence). The ends lost 5 bases at V and 2 bases at J; junction bases unmatched: 11. The CDR3 is made up of 17 amino acids. CDR3 nucleotide sequence: TGTGCCAGCAGCAAACGTTCCGGGACTAGCGGCGCCTACGAGCAGTACTTC. Amino acid sequence: CASSKRSGTSGAYEQYF.

This clonotype was picked up a small number of times. The chain links TRBV5-5 to TRBJ2-7; 7 bases match TRBD1. V dropped 0 bases and J dropped 2; count of bases not matched to a gene: 5. CDR1 SGHKS and CDR2 YYEKEE come from the germline V gene (reference sequence). The CDR3 is 15 amino acids. The CDR3 here is CASSLEVQGTYEQYF. CDR3 in DNA: TGTGCCAGCAGCTTGGAAGTACAGGGGACCTACGAGCAGTACTTC.

The J gene is TRBJ1-4, the V gene TRBV12-2. TRBV12-2 is a pseudogene locus. CDR3 size: 15 residues. This CDR3 is CASRPRPPTNEKLFF. DNA for the CDR3: TGTGCAAGTCGCCCACGTCCTCCAACTAATGAAAAACTGTTTTTT.

This clonotype was seen a few times. The chain has TRBV5-1 and TRBJ2-5; D not certain. The CDR3 contains 13 residues. Trimming took off 7 bases at V and 5 bases at J, with 15 bases between the two ends. Germline loops: CDR1 SGHRS, CDR2 YFSETQ. DNA of the CDR3: TGCGCCAGCGTCGGGTTGAAAGAGGAGACCCAGTACTTC. Translation: CASVGLKEETQYF.

This clonotype occurred a few times. V and J are TRBV20-1 and TRBJ2-2, with TRBD2 matching 7 bases. J was trimmed by 2 bases and V by 5 bases; bases with no gene match: 5. Germline CDR1 and CDR2: DFQATT and SNEGSKA (reference sequence). The CDR3 consists of 14 residues. CDR3 protein: CSALAELNTGELFF. CDR3 nucleotides: TGCAGTGCTCTAGCGGAGCTCAACACCGGGGAGCTGTTTTTT.

The chain links TRBV6-2 or TRBV6-3 to TRBJ2-2; D is undetermined. The CDR3 has 15 amino acids. The ends were cut back, 4 bases at V and 3 bases at J, with 12 bases in the middle. CDR1 and CDR2 (germline): MNHEY, SVGEGT. CDR3 in amino acids: CASSSLAVDTGELFF. In DNA, the CDR3 is TGTGCCAGCAGTTCGTTGGCAGTCGACACCGGGGAGCTGTTTTTT.

The genes are TRBV20-1 and TRBJ2-5, with D possibly called TRBD1 or TRBD2 (5 bases each). The germline CDR1 and CDR2 sequences are DFQATT and SNEGSKA (reference sequence). The CDR3 runs to 14 residues. Deletions cut 2 bases from V and 1 base from J, with 11 bases between. CDR3 sequence: CSARWGITQETQYF. DNA of the CDR3: TGCAGTGCTAGATGGGGGATTACCCAAGAGACCCAGTACTTC.

This clonotype has a handful of counts. In DNA, the CDR3 is TGTGCCAGCAGTTCCTCAGCGGGAGTGGAGACCCAGTACTTC. Its translation is CASSSSAGVETQYF. The chain recombines TRBV6-5 with TRBJ2-5, with 8 positions matching TRBD2. V was pared by 4 bases and J by 5 bases, with 6 bases of the junction left unmatched. CDR3 size: 14 residues. Germline V lookup: CDR1 MNHEY, CDR2 SVGAGI.

This clonotype was recorded at least ten times. This chain uses TRBV20-1 with TRBJ2-1, with 7 bases aligning to TRBD2. From germline, CDR1 is DFQATT and CDR2 SNEGSKA (reference sequence). V lost 5 bases, J lost 4 bases, and 2 bases stayed unmatched. The CDR3 spans 12 residues. This CDR3 is CSAAGRYNEQFF. DNA for the CDR3: TGCAGTGCTGCCGGGAGGTACAATGAGCAGTTCTTC.

This clonotype turned up a few times. This chain links TRBV3-1 with TRBJ2-2; D not resolved. This CDR3 spans 15 amino acids. Germline V gene lookup returns CDR1 LGHDT and CDR2 YNNKEL (reference sequence). Trimming left V 4 bases short and J 8 bases short, with 17 bases between. The CDR3 here is CASSLRLSIEGELFF. DNA of the CDR3: TGTGCCAGCAGCCTCCGACTCTCGATTGAGGGGGAGCTGTTTTTT.